The rows below give T cell receptor beta chains drawn from one sample of a study of T cell changes during pregnancy in multiple sclerosis. Some clones are missing from TCRdb's copy, which holds only in-frame ones; the method was immunoSEQ multiplex PCR. The sample gives around 55,000 clones, around 93% of which show up once; around 3.7% is in the top ten. This material consisted of CD8+ T cells from peripheral blood mononuclear cells, taken in the second trimester of pregnancy. These receptors originate from a female donor with multiple sclerosis, enrolled in a pregnancy study. Both conserved end residues are part of each CDR3. Fields, in order: D gene, V gene, CDR3 protein. A D gene is named only where the DNA matches it firmly.

TRBD1	TRBV7-9	CASSQPGQGAYEQYF
TRBD1	TRBV5-1	CASRPETGYTEAFF
.	TRBV6-1	CASSLSRGNVGYTF
TRBD2	TRBV13	CASSLGHQTSGSDEQFF
TRBD2	TRBV4-1	CASSLLAGGADTQYF
TRBD2	TRBV28	CASRLGGRGPDSYEQYF
TRBD2	TRBV4-2	CASSPSRLAGEEDTQYF
.	TRBV7-9	CASTPAAGHEQYF
.	TRBV27	CASSYAGVTEAFF
.	TRBV6-5	CASSYGAGLHYGYTF
.	TRBV2	CASSESIRYEQYF
.	TRBV11-2	CASSLAPFGANYGYTF
.	TRBV7-9	CASSLEPPGNSPLHF
.	TRBV19	CASIRDKVNTEAFF
TRBD1	TRBV27	CASSFLGGDEQYF
.	TRBV13	CASSLQGGADYGYTF
TRBD1	TRBV9	CASSVGGTGNEQFF
TRBD1	TRBV5-8	CASSSQTGGVRQPQHF
TRBD1	TRBV15	CATSAGTGGNTEAFF
.	TRBV11-2	CASSLTGSSYEQYF